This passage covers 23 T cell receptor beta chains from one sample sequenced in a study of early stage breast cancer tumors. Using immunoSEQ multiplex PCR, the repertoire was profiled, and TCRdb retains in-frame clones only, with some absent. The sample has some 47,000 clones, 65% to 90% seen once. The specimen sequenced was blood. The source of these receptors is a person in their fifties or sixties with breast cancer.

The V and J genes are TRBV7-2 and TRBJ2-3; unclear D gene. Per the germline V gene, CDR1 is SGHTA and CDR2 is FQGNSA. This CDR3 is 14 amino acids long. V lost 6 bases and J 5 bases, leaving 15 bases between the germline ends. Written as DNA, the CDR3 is TGTGCCAGCAGTCTATCCCCCGCAGTAGATACGCAGTATTTT. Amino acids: CASSLSPAVDTQYF.

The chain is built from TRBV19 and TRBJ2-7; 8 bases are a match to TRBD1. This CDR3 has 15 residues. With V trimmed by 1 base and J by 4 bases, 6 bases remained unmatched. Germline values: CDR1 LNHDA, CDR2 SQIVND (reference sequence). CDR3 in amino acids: CASSIVGTGKYEQYF. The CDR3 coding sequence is TGTGCCAGTAGTATAGTTGGGACAGGAAAATACGAGCAGTACTTC.

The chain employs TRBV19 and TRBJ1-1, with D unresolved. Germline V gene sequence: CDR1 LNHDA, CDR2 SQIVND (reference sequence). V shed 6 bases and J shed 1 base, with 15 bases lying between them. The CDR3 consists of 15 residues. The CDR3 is CASSLGSPANTEAFF. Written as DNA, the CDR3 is TGTGCCAGTAGCCTCGGAAGTCCCGCGAACACTGAAGCTTTCTTT.

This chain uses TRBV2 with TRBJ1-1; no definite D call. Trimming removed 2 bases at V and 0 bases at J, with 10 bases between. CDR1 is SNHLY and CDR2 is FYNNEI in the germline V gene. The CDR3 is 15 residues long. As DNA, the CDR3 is TGTGCCAGCAGTGAAAGAGGCATCTTGAACACTGAAGCTTTCTTT. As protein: CASSERGILNTEAFF.

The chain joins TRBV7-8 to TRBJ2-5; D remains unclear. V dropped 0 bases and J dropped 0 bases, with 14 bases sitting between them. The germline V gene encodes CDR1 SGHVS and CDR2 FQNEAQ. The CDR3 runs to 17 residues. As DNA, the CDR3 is TGTGCCAGCAGCTTAGCGAAGGGTCTTATCTACCAAGAGACCCAGTACTTC. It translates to CASSLAKGLIYQETQYF. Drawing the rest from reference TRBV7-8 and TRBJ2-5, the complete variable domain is GAGVSQSPRYKVAKRGQDVALRCDPISGHVSLFWYQQALGQGPEFLTYFQNEAQLDKSGLPSDRFFAERPEGSVSTLKIQRTQQEDSAVYLCASSLAKGLIYQETQYFGPGTRLLVL.

The CDR3: CASSLGRVSYNSPLHF. The CDR3 DNA follows: TGTGCCAGCAGCTTGGGGCGGGTCTCCTATAATTCACCCCTCCACTTT. The rearrangement joins TRBV5-6 to TRBJ1-6; D is unclear. CDR1 SGHDT and CDR2 YYEEEE come from the germline V gene. The V gene lost 0 bases and the J gene lost 0 bases, with 7 bases spanning the gap. The CDR3 sequence is 16 residues long.

The CDR3 sequence is CASSLAARTDEQYF. In nucleotides, the CDR3 is TGTGCCAGCAGCTTAGCAGCCAGGACAGACGAGCAGTACTTC. The V gene is TRBV7-2, the J gene TRBJ2-7; D might be TRBD1 (6 bases). The germline V and J ends were trimmed by 0 bases and 5 bases, with 11 bases remaining between them. This CDR3 spans 14 amino acids. Germline V CDR1 and CDR2: SGHTA, FQGNSA.

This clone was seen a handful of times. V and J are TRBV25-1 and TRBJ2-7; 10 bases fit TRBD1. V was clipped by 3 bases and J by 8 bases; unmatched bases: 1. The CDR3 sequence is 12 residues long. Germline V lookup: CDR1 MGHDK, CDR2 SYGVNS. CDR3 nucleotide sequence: TGTGCCAGCAGTGAGGACAGGGGGAAGCAGTACTTC. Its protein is CASSEDRGKQYF.

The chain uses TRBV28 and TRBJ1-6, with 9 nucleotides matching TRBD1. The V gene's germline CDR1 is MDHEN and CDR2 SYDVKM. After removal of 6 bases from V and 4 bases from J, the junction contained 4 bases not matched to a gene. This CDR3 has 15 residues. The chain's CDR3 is CASSWDRVYNSPLHF. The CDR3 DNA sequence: TGTGCCAGCAGCTGGGACAGGGTGTATAATTCACCCCTCCACTTT.

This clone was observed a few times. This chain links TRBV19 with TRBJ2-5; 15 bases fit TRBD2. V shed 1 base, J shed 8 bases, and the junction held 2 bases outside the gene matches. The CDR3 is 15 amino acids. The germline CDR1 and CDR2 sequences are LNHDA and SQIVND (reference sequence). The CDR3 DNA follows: TGTGCCAGTAGTATAGGGACTAGCGGGGGGGACACCCAGTACTTC. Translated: CASSIGTSGGDTQYF.

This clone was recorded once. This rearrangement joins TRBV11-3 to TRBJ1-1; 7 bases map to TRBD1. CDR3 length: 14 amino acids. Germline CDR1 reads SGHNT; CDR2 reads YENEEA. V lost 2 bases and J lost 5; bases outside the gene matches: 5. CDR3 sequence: CASSLLTGQTEAFF. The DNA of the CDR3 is TGTGCCAGCAGCTTACTGACGGGACAGACTGAAGCTTTCTTT.

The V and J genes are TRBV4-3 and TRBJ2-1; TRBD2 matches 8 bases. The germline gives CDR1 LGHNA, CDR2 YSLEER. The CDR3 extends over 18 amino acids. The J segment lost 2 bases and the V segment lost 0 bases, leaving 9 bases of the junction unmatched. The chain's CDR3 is CASSQDYTSGPPYNEQFF. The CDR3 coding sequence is TGCGCCAGCAGCCAAGATTACACTAGCGGCCCCCCCTACAATGAGCAGTTCTTC.

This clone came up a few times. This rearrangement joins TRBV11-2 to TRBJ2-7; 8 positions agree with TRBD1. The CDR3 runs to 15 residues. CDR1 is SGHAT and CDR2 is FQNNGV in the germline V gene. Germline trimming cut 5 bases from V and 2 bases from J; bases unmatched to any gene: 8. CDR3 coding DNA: TGTGCCAGCAGCCCTTGGCGGGACAGGCCCTACGAGCAGTACTTC. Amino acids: CASSPWRDRPYEQYF.

In DNA form, the CDR3 reads TGTGCCAGCAGTCGGTCCGTGAGAGCTAACTATGGCTACACCTTC. As protein: CASSRSVRANYGYTF. The chain combines TRBV28 with TRBJ1-2; D not resolved. The V and J ends lost 5 bases and 0 bases respectively, with 13 bases between them. CDR3 size: 15 residues. Germline V gives CDR1 MDHEN, CDR2 SYDVKM.

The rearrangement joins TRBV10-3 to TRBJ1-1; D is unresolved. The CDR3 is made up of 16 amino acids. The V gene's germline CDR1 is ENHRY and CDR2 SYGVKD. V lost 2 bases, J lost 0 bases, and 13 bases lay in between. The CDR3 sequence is CAISELSQAVNTEAFF. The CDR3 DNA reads TGTGCCATCAGTGAGCTGAGTCAGGCAGTGAACACTGAAGCTTTCTTT.

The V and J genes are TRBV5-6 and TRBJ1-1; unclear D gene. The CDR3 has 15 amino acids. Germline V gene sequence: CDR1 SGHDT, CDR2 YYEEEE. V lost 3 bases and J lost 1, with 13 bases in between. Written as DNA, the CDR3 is TGTGCCAGCAGCTGGGCACCGCCGGCGAACACTGAAGCTTTCTTT. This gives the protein CASSWAPPANTEAFF.

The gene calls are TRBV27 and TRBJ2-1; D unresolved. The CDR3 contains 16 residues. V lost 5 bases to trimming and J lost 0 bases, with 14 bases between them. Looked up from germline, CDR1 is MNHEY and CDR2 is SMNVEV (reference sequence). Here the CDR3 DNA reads TGTGCCAGCAGTCTCGAAAGGAGTTTCTCCTACAATGAGCAGTTCTTC. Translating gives CASSLERSFSYNEQFF.

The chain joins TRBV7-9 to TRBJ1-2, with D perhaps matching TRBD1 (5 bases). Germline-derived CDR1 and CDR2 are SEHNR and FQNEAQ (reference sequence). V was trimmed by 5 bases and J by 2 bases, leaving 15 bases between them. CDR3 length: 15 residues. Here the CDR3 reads CASSASGRENYGYTF. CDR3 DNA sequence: TGTGCCAGCAGCGCGTCGGGACGGGAGAACTATGGCTACACCTTC.

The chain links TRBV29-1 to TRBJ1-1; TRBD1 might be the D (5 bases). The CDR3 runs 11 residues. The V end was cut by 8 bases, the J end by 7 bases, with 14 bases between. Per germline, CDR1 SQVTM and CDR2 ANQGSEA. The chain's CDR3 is CSFARGGEAFF. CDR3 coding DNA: TGCAGCTTCGCCCGGGGCGGTGAAGCTTTCTTT. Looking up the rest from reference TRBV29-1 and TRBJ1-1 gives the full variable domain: SAVISQKPSRDICQRGTSLTIQCQVDSQVTMMFWYRQQPGQSLTLIATANQGSEATYESGFVIDKFPISRPNLTFSTLTVSNMSPEDSSIYLCSFARGGEAFFGQGTRLTVV.

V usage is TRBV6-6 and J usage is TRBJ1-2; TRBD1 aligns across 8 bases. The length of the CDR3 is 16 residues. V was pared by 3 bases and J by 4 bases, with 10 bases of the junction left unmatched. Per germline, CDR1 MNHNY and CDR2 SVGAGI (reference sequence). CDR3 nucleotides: TGTGCCAGCAGTTATTCGACAGGGGCCTCTAGCTATGGCTACACCTTC. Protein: CASSYSTGASSYGYTF.

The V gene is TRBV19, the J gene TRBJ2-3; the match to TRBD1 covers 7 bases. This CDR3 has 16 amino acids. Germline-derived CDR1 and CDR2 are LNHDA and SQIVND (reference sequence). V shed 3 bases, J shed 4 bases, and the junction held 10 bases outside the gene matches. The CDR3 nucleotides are TGTGCCAGTAGTATTTTGAGCAGGGGGTTGGCAGATACGCAGTATTTT. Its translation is CASSILSRGLADTQYF.

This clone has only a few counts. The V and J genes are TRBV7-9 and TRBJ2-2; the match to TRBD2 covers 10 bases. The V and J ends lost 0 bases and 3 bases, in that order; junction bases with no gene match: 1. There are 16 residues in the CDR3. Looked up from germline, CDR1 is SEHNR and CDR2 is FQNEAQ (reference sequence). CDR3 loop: CASSLAGLADTGELFF. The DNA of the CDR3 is TGTGCCAGCAGCTTAGCCGGACTAGCGGACACCGGGGAGCTGTTTTTT.

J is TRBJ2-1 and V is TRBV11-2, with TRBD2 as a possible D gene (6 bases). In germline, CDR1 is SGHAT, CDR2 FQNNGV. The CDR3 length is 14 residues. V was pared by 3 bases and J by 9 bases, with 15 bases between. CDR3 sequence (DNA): TGTGCCAGCAGCTTTTCCCGGGACGGGAGTGAGCAGTTCTTC. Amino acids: CASSFSRDGSEQFF.